The count of the clone carrying this T cell receptor (beta chain) is one. Its target is not known. This record belongs to a study of T cell responses to AZD1222 COVID-19 vaccine. For the study at large: Investigators merged groups given second doses at roughly 4 or roughly 12 weeks. Study-wide points: Researchers report vaccine-associated CD4 TCRs spanning spike, with dominance at 160-218 and 743-854. Repertoire sampling was restricted to post-peak T cell response timepoints.

Sequencing was performed with immunoSEQ multiplex PCR; in TCRdb, only in-frame clones are kept and a portion is missing. The sample contains 100,000 or so clones, less than 95% of which appear only once. V lost 0 bases and J lost 10, with 15 bases in between. The CDR3 totals 14 residues. Germline assignment: CDR1 LGHNA and CDR2 YNFKEQ. This sequence joins TRBV4-2 and TRBJ1-1; D not resolved. The sequence was collected from an adult in good health. The sample was peripheral blood, taken on day 0 of AZD1222 vaccination. In DNA form, the CDR3 reads TGTGCCAGCAGCCAAGATCGGTCAGTACTAGGAGCTTTCTTT. Translation: CASSQDRSVLGAFF.